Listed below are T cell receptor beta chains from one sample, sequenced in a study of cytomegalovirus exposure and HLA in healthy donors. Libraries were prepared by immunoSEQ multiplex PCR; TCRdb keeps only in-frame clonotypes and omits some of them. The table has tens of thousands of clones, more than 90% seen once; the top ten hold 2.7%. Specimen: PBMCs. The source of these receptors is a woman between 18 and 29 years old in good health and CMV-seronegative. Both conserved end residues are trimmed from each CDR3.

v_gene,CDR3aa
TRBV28,ASSPISLRAEAF
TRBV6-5,ASSYVGGLNTEAF
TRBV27,ASTSGQGENTGELF
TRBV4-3,ASSQDLLASNTGELF
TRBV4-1,ASSHPDTGNTIY
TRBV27,ASSFREAYEQY
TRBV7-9,ASILVGGDTQY
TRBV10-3,AISLAGVSYEQY
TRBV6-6,ASSFALAGAKNIQY
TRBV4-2,ASSRGTSDYNEQF
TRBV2,ATRRGLEAKNIQY
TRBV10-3,AISESRTGQGASGETQY
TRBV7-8,ASSLVSAGGGEQY
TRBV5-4,ASSLELAGGPKNEQY
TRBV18,ASSPTTGPLEAF
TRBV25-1,ASHGATGGANEQY
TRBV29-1,SGLGQGRQTQY
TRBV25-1,ASRQGASTEAF
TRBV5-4,ASTGTDYGYT
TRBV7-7,ASSLTPGDHADTQY
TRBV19,ASSAPTGKGSYEQY
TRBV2,ASSEQNGAIYEQY
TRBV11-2,ASSLGGSGLVFTDTQY
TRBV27,ASKGGTLVYEQY
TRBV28,ASYRDRGRNTIY
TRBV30,AWMLYFGGRGNTGELF
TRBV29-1,SVEDQGTANTGELF
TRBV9,ASSVASQGSRTEAF
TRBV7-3,ASSLAGLALGQETQY
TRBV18,ASSPDRQGYNEQF
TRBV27,ASSFQGSQETQY
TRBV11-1,ASSILAGGPVETQY
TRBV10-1,AFKPGKRLISYEQY
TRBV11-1,ASSGGTRAGTGELF
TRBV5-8,ASSLHGDRGRMNTEAF
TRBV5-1,ASSLRRTDTQY
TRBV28,ASSYPNNYGYT
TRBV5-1,ASSLVGTSRFNEQF
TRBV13,ASSSGTGSYEQY
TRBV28,ASSFHRGRATEAF
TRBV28,ASGTGLLVPDTQY